Presented here are 27 T cell receptor beta chains from one specimen sequenced in a study of blood T cell repertoires in COVID-19. The protocol was immunoSEQ multiplex PCR, while the TCRdb copy is restricted to in-frame clones and leaves out a portion. The repertoire consists of about 120,000 clones, with nearly 90% occurring once and the leading ten covering roughly 4%. Material: peripheral blood. All receptors derive from a woman between 55 and 75 years old with COVID-19, enrolled during active disease.

V is TRBV6-5 and J is TRBJ2-7, with D maybe TRBD1 (6 bases). From germline, CDR1 is MNHEY and CDR2 SVGAGI. Trimming took 0 bases from V and 3 from J, leaving 12 bases between them. There are 15 residues in the CDR3. CDR3 DNA: TGTGCCAGCAGTTACTCAGTCGGACAGATCTACGAGCAGTACTTC. Encoded protein: CASSYSVGQIYEQYF.

This chain connects TRBV10-2 to TRBJ2-1; 8 bases match TRBD1. There are 14 residues in the CDR3. CDR1 is WSHSY and CDR2 is SAAADI in the germline V gene. V dropped 6 bases and J dropped 7; count of bases not matched to a gene: 8. This CDR3 is CASRAQDRDNEQFF. CDR3 DNA sequence: TGCGCCAGCAGGGCTCAGGACAGGGATAATGAGCAGTTCTTC.

This chain joins TRBV27 and TRBJ2-1; 10 positions agree with TRBD2. Germline V lookup: CDR1 MNHEY, CDR2 SMNVEV (reference sequence). With V trimmed by 1 base and J by 5 bases, 11 bases remained unmatched. There are 18 residues in the CDR3. The CDR3 here is CASSLLQGLAGDHNEQFF. The CDR3 coding sequence is TGTGCCAGCAGTTTATTACAGGGCCTAGCGGGGGACCACAATGAGCAGTTCTTC.

The chain joins TRBV5-6 to TRBJ2-1, with TRBD1 matching over 8 bases. CDR1 is SGHDT, CDR2 YYEEEE, per germline. CDR3 length equals 15 residues. J gave up 4 bases and V 4 bases, and 7 bases lay outside the gene matches. The DNA for the CDR3 is TGTGCCAGCAGCGAGGGGACAGGTCCGTACAATGAGCAGTTCTTC. This translates into CASSEGTGPYNEQFF.

The CDR3 sequence is CASSGQGSPYEQYF. The CDR3 DNA is TGTGCCAGTAGCGGACAGGGGAGCCCCTACGAGCAGTACTTC. The rearrangement joins TRBV19 to TRBJ2-7, with 9 nucleotides matching TRBD1. Trimming cost V 6 bases and J 2 bases; bases outside gene matches: 5. Looked up from germline, CDR1 is LNHDA and CDR2 is SQIVND (reference sequence). The CDR3 length is 14 residues.

The chain employs TRBV7-8 and TRBJ2-7, with 10 bases aligning to TRBD1. The germline V gene has CDR1 SGHVS and CDR2 FQNEAQ. The CDR3 contains 14 residues. With V trimmed by 3 bases and J by 4 bases, 3 bases remained unmatched. CDR3 sequence: CASSFDRGRYEQYF. The CDR3 nucleotides read TGTGCCAGCAGCTTTGACAGGGGGCGGTACGAGCAGTACTTC.

This chain uses TRBV18 with TRBJ1-3; no reliable D call. The CDR3 is 12 amino acids. The V and J ends lost 3 bases and 4 bases respectively, with 4 bases between them. Germline CDR1 KGHSH, CDR2 LQKENI. The CDR3, as DNA: TGTGCCAGCTCACCCCGGGGAAACACCATATATTTT. Encoded protein: CASSPRGNTIYF.

The chain couples TRBV10-3 to TRBJ2-7; tentative D call: TRBD1 (5 bases). The CDR3 is 12 residues long. Germline CDR1 reads ENHRY; CDR2 reads SYGVKD. Trimming cost V 6 bases and J 6 bases, with 12 bases left between them. CDR3 bases: TGTGCCATCAGCAGGGAAGACTCCGAGCAGTACTTC. This gives the protein CAISREDSEQYF.

This clone has a handful of counts. This chain connects TRBV18 to TRBJ2-3; 8 bases fit TRBD2. The CDR3 runs 15 residues. J was trimmed by 4 bases and V by 5 bases; bases with no gene match: 8. Germline lookup yields CDR1 KGHSH and CDR2 LQKENI. In DNA form, the CDR3 reads TGTGCCAGCTCAACGCGGGGGGATCAAGCAGATACGCAGTATTTT. It is translated as CASSTRGDQADTQYF.

The chain combines TRBV6-6 with TRBJ2-3; 9 nucleotides agree with TRBD2. Germline loops: CDR1 MNHNY, CDR2 SVGAGI (reference sequence). The CDR3 is 15 residues long. Trimming took 7 bases from V and 5 from J; bases not matched to a gene: 10. The CDR3 DNA reads as TGTGCCAGCAATATGGAGCGGGGGGTCTTAGATACGCAGTATTTT. Translated: CASNMERGVLDTQYF.

V and J are TRBV30 and TRBJ2-3; D unclear. Trimming cost V 4 bases and J 6 bases, with 5 bases left between them. The CDR3 sequence is 10 residues long. In germline, CDR1 is GTSNPN, CDR2 SVGIG (reference sequence). Here the CDR3 DNA reads TGTGCCTGGATCCTCGATACGCAGTATTTT. Translated: CAWILDTQYF.

This clone was detected once. This chain uses TRBV29-1 with TRBJ2-1; 13 bases are shared with TRBD2. The V gene end was trimmed by 1 base and the J gene end by 6 bases; junction bases not matched to a gene: 3. CDR1 is SQVTM and CDR2 is ANQGSEA in the germline V gene. This CDR3 contains 15 residues. The CDR3 DNA reads TGCAGCGTTGAAGGTCGGACTAGCGGGGGCAATGAGCAGTTCTTC. Its protein product is CSVEGRTSGGNEQFF.

This clone was detected ten times or more. Other DNA variants within this sample encode the same CDR3. The chain couples TRBV5-1 to TRBJ1-4; D might be TRBD1 (5 bases). In germline, CDR1 is SGHRS, CDR2 YFSETQ. V gave up 3 bases and J gave up 5 bases, with 11 bases separating them. The CDR3 loop spans 14 amino acids. The CDR3 DNA sequence: TGCGCCAGCAGCTGGGGGGGAGGAAATGAAAAACTGTTTTTT. Translated, it gives CASSWGGGNEKLFF. Drawing the rest from reference TRBV5-1 and TRBJ1-4, the complete variable domain is KAGVTQTPRYLIKTRGQQVTLSCSPISGHRSVSWYQQTPGQGLQFLFEYFSETQRNKGNFPGRFSGRQFSNSRSEMNVSTLELGDSALYLCASSWGGGNEKLFFGSGTQLSVL.

This chain links TRBV7-9 with TRBJ2-1; TRBD2 aligns across 8 bases. The CDR3 totals 16 residues. Looked up from germline, CDR1 is SEHNR and CDR2 is FQNEAQ (reference sequence). V lost 5 bases to trimming and J lost 1 base; unmatched junction nucleotides: 7. This CDR3 reads CASSPGGAQSYNEQFF. The CDR3, as DNA: TGTGCCAGCAGCCCCGGGGGGGCGCAGTCCTACAATGAGCAGTTCTTC.

The count of this clone is one. V gene TRBV7-9 combines with J gene TRBJ1-2, with 10 positions matching TRBD1. There are 15 residues in the CDR3. Germline CDR1 SEHNR, CDR2 FQNEAQ (reference sequence). The junction had 7 bases not matched to a gene; V was cut back by 1 base and J by 8 bases. This CDR3 is CASSLVETGGQGYTF. CDR3 nucleotide sequence: TGTGCCAGCAGCTTAGTGGAGACAGGGGGCCAGGGCTACACCTTC.

The chain carries TRBV6-1 and TRBJ1-3, with a tentative D call TRBD1 (5 bases). The V gene's germline CDR1 is MNHNS and CDR2 SASEGT. This CDR3 has 15 amino acids. Trimming left V 0 bases short and J 4 bases short, with 10 bases between. DNA for the CDR3: TGTGCCAGCAGTGAAGCCAGGGCATTGGGAAACACCATATATTTT. Protein sequence: CASSEARALGNTIYF.

This clone was found once. The chain is built from TRBV30 and TRBJ1-5; a possible D gene is TRBD1 (5 bases). The germline gives CDR1 GTSNPN, CDR2 SVGIG (reference sequence). Trimming cost V 3 bases and J 7 bases, with 13 bases left between them. The CDR3 covers 13 residues. Here the CDR3 reads CAWRGQGGQPQHF. CDR3 coding DNA: TGTGCCTGGAGAGGTCAGGGAGGACAGCCCCAGCATTTT.

The chain couples TRBV27 to TRBJ2-5; TRBD2 is a possible D gene (6 bases). This CDR3 region has 15 residues. CDR1 is MNHEY and CDR2 is SMNVEV in the germline V gene (reference sequence). V lost 2 bases to trimming and J lost 4 bases, with 14 bases between them. CDR3: CASSLAGSSGETQYF. CDR3 sequence (DNA): TGTGCCAGCAGTTTAGCCGGGAGCTCGGGAGAGACCCAGTACTTC.

The gene calls are TRBV4-1 and TRBJ2-1, with D unresolved. Germline CDR1 and CDR2: MGHRA and YSYEKL. CDR3 length equals 14 residues. V was shortened by 1 base and J by 9 bases, with 13 bases between the two germline ends. The CDR3 region has the DNA TGCGCCAGCAGCCAAGTTCGGCAGGCCAGTGAGCAGTTCTTC. This translates into CASSQVRQASEQFF.

The rearrangement uses TRBV9 and TRBJ2-1; 12 positions agree with TRBD2. Trimming took 2 bases from V and 9 from J; bases not matched to a gene: 6. Germline loops: CDR1 SGDLS, CDR2 YYNGEE. CDR3 size: 15 residues. The chain's CDR3 is CASSVLAGGPGEQFF. The CDR3 DNA sequence: TGTGCCAGCAGCGTTCTAGCGGGGGGGCCTGGTGAGCAGTTCTTC.

This sequence joins TRBV2 and TRBJ2-7; perhaps TRBD1 as D (5 bases). The ends were cut back, 1 base at V and 6 bases at J, with 16 bases in the middle. Germline assignment: CDR1 SNHLY and CDR2 FYNNEI. This CDR3 spans 15 amino acids. As DNA, the CDR3 is TGTGCCAGCAGTGAAGTCGCCAGGGATGTGGGCGAGCAGTACTTC. Amino acids: CASSEVARDVGEQYF.

CDR3 coding DNA: TGTGCCAGCTCACCAGTGGATAGGGGCGAGCAGTACTTC. It specifies CASSPVDRGEQYF. The V gene is TRBV18, the J gene TRBJ2-7, with D maybe TRBD1 (5 bases). V lost 2 bases and J lost 6, with 11 bases in between. This CDR3 is built from 13 residues. CDR1 is KGHSH and CDR2 is LQKENI in the germline V gene.

A note on this clone: Other DNA sequences of this sample code for an identical CDR3. V and J are TRBV6-5 and TRBJ2-5; D is uncertain. The CDR3 is made up of 11 amino acids. Deletions cut 6 bases from V and 3 bases from J, with 5 bases between. Germline V gene lookup returns CDR1 MNHEY and CDR2 SVGAGI. CDR3 amino acids: CASRQEETQYF. The CDR3 nucleotides are TGTGCCAGCAGGCAGGAAGAGACCCAGTACTTC.

The chain employs TRBV5-4 and TRBJ1-1, with D possibly being TRBD1 (5 bases). Germline CDR1 and CDR2: SGHNT and YYREEE (reference sequence). The CDR3 is made up of 13 amino acids. V lost 1 base and J 5 bases, leaving 9 bases between the germline ends. CDR3 sequence reads: CASSLQGGTEAFF. The CDR3 bases are TGTGCCAGCAGCTTGCAGGGTGGGACTGAAGCTTTCTTT.

The chain links TRBV7-2 to TRBJ1-6, with TRBD1 identical over 9 bases. The CDR3 runs to 15 residues. Germline V lookup: CDR1 SGHTA, CDR2 FQGNSA. After removal of 0 bases from V and 9 bases from J, the junction contained 3 bases not matched to a gene. CDR3 region: CASSLAGQGSSPLHF. CDR3 nucleotide sequence: TGTGCCAGCAGCTTAGCGGGACAGGGTTCTTCACCCCTCCACTTT.

The rearrangement uses TRBV6-7 and TRBJ1-1; D might be TRBD1 (5 bases). TRBV6-7 is labeled an ORF, and its function is uncertain. This CDR3 spans 17 amino acids. V lost 2 bases to trimming and J lost 0 bases, with 16 bases between them. The chain's CDR3 is CASSYLGTPDMNTEAFF. CDR3 bases: TGTGCCAGCAGTTACCTCGGGACTCCAGACATGAACACTGAAGCTTTCTTT.

The chain joins TRBV5-1 to TRBJ2-5; 10 positions match TRBD2. The CDR3 length is 17 residues. The germline gives CDR1 SGHRS, CDR2 YFSETQ. J lost 2 bases, V lost 3 bases, and 10 bases had no gene match. This CDR3 is CASSSGPRAGGQETQYF. The CDR3 nucleotides are TGCGCCAGCAGCTCCGGCCCTCGAGCGGGGGGGCAAGAGACCCAGTACTTC.